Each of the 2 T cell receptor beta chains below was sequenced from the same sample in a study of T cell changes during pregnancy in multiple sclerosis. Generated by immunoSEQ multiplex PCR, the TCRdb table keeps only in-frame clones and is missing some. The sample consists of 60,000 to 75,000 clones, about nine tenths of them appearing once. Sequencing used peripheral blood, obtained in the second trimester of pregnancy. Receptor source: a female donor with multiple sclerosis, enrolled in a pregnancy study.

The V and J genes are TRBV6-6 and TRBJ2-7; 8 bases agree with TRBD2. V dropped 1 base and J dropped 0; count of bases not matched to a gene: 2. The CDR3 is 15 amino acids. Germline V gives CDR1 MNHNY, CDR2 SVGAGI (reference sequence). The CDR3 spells CASSYLAGSSYEQYF. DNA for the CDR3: TGTGCCAGCAGTTACTTAGCGGGGAGCTCCTACGAGCAGTACTTC.

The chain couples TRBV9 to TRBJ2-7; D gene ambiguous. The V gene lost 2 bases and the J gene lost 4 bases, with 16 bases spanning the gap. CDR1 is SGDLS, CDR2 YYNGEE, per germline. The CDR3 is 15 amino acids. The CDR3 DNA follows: TGTGCCAGCAGCGTGGGTCCGGGTTTTCTTTACGAGCAGTACTTC. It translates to CASSVGPGFLYEQYF.